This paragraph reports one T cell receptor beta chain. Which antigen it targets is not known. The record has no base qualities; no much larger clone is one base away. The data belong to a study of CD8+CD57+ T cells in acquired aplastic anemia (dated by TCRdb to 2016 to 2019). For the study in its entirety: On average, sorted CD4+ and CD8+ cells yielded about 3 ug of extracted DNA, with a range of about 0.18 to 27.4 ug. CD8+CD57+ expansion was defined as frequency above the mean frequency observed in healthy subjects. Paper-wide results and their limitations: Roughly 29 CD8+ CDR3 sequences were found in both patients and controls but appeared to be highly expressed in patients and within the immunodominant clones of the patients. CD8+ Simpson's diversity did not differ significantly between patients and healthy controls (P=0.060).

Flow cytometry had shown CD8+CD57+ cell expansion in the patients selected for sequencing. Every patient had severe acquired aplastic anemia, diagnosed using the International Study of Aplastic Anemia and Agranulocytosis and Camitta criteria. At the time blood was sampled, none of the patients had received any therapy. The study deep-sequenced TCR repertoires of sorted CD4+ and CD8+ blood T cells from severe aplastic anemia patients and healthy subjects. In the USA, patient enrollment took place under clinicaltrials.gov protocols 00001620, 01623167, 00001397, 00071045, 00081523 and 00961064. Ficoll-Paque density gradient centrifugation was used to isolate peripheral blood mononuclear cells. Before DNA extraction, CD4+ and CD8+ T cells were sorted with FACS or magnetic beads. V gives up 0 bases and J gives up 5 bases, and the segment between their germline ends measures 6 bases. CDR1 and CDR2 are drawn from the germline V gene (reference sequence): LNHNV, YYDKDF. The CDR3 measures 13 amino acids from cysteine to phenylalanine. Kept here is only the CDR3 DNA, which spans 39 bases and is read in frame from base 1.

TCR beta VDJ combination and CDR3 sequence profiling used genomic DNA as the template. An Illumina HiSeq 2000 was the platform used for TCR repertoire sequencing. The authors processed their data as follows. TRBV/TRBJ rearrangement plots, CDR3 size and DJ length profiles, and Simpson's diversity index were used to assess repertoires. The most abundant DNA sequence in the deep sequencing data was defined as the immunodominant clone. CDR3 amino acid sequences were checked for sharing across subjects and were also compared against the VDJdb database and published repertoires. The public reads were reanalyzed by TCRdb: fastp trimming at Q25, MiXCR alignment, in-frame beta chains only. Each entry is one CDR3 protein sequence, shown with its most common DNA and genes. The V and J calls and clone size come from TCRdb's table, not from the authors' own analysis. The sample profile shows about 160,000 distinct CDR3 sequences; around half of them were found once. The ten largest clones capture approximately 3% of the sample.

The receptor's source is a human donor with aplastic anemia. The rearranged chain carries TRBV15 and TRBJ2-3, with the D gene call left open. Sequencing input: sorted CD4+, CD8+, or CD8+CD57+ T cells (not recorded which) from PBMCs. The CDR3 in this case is CATSRDVGDTQYF. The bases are TGTGCCACCAGCAGAGATGTGGGAGATACGCAGTATTTT. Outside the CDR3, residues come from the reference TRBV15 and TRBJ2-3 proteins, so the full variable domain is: DAMVIQNPRYQVTQFGKPVTLSCSQTLNHNVMYWYQQKSSQAPKLLFHYYDKDFNNEADTPDNFQSRRPNTSFCFLDIRSPGLGDTAMYLCATSRDVGDTQYFGPGTRLTVL.